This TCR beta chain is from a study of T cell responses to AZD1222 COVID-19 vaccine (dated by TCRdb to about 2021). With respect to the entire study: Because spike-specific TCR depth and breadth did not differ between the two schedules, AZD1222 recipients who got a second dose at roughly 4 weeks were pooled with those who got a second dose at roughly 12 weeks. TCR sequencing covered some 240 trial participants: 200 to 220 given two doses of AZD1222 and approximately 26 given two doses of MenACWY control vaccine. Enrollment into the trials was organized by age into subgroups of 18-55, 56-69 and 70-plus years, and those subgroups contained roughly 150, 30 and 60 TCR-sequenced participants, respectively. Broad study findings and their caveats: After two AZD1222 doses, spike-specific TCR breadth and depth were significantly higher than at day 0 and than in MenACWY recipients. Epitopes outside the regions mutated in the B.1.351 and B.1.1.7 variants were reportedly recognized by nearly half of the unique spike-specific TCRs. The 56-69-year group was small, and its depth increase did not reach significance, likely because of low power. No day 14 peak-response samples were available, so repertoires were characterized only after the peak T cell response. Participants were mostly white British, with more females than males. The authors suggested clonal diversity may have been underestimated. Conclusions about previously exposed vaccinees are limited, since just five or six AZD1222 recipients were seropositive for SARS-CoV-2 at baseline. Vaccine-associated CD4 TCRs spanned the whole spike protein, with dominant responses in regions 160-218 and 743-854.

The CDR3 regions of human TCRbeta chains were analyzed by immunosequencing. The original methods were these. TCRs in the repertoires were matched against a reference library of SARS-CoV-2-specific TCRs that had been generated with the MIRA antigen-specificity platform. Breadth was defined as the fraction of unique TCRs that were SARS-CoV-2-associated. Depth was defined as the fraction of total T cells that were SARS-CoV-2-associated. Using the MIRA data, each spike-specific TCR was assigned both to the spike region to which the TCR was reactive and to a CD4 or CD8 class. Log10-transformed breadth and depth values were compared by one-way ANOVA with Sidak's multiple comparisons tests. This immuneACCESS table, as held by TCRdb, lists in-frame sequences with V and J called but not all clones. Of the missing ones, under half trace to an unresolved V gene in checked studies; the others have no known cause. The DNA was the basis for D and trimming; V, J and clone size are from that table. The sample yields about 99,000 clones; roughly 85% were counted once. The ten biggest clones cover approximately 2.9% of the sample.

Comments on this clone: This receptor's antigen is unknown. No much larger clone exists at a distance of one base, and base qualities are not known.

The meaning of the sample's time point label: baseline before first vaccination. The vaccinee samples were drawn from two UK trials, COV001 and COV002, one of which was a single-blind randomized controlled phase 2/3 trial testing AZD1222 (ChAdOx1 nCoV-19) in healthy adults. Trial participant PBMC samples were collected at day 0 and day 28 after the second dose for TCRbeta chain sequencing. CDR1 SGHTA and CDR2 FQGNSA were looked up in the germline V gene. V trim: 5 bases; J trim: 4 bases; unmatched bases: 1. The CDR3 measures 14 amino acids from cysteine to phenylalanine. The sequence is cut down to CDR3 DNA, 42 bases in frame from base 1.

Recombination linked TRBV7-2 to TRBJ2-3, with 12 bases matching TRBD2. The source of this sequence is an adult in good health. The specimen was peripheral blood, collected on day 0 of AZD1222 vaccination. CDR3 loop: CASSRTSGADTQYF. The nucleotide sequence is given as TGTGCCAGCAGCCGGACTAGCGGGGCAGATACGCAGTATTTT.